This T cell receptor (beta chain) was profiled in a study of blood T cells in healthy people across ages. The second PCR ran 7 to 11 cycles with a sample-barcoded 5' primer and J-beta primers. TCRdb fed the 5' RACE reads into MiXCR, producing one record per CDR3 protein. Of about 800,000 distinct CDR3 sequences in the sample, approximately 25% were seen once. The table lists this clonotype with a few counts. This CDR3 comprises 15 residues. Trimming took off 5 bases at V and 3 bases at J, with 13 bases between the two ends. Germline-derived CDR1 and CDR2 are SEHNR and FQNEAQ (reference sequence). The data also belong to a second study, concerning T cells of mothers and their children.

This TCR was recovered from a boy between 10 and 17 years old in good health. The gene calls are TRBV7-9 and TRBJ2-2, with D tentatively TRBD2 (5 bases). Sequenced material: blood. This CDR3 reads CASSISTGYTGELFF. The DNA of the CDR3 is TGTGCCAGCAGCATTTCCACGGGGTACACCGGGGAGCTGTTTTTT.